These 16 T cell receptor beta chains came from one sample sequenced in a study of cytomegalovirus exposure and HLA in healthy donors. Primers for the PCR totalled 60 Vbeta and 13 Jbeta. Only in-frame clones appear in the TCRdb table, and some are missing; sequencing was by immunoSEQ multiplex PCR. Found here are about 160,000 clones, approximately 81% of them singletons; the top ten hold around 2%. The specimen sequenced was PBMCs. All receptors derive from a man aged 18 to 29 in good health and CMV-seronegative.

The chain's CDR3 is CASSPQMNTEAFF. In nucleotides, the CDR3 is TGTGCCAGCAGTCCCCAGATGAACACTGAAGCTTTCTTT. This chain links TRBV7-3 with TRBJ1-1; D gene ambiguous. Germline V gene sequence: CDR1 SGHTA, CDR2 FQGTGA. The CDR3 sequence is 13 residues long. Trimming removed 6 bases at V and 0 bases at J, with 8 bases between.

There are a few counts of this clone. The chain uses TRBV7-3 and TRBJ2-1; TRBD2 aligns across 7 bases. The CDR3 extends over 14 amino acids. The germline V gene encodes CDR1 SGHTA and CDR2 FQGTGA. Trimming took 5 bases from V and 15 from J; bases not matched to a gene: 16. The CDR3 here is CASSPGRRDSGGFF. The CDR3 DNA is TGTGCCAGCAGCCCCGGGAGGCGGGACTCCGGGGGGTTCTTC.

V usage is TRBV28 and J usage is TRBJ2-7; possibly TRBD2 for D (5 bases). The germline gives CDR1 MDHEN, CDR2 SYDVKM. V lost 10 bases, J lost 8 bases, and 21 bases lay in between. This CDR3 contains 13 residues. CDR3 nucleotides: TGTGCCAACTCGCCTTATCGGGGTTCAAAGCAGTACTTC. It translates to CANSPYRGSKQYF.

The J gene is TRBJ2-1, the V gene TRBV9, with D possibly matching TRBD1 (6 bases). Trimming took 3 bases from V and 0 from J, leaving 13 bases between them. In germline, CDR1 is SGDLS, CDR2 YYNGEE. The CDR3 is 16 amino acids. The CDR3 DNA sequence: TGTGCCAGCAGCGCCAGGGGCCCTACCTCCTACAATGAGCAGTTCTTC. Translating it yields CASSARGPTSYNEQFF.

A single count supports this clone. The chain joins TRBV28 to TRBJ1-2, with TRBD1 matching 7 bases. Germline V gene sequence: CDR1 MDHEN, CDR2 SYDVKM. This CDR3 spans 16 amino acids. The junction had 17 bases not matched to a gene; V was cut back by 7 bases and J by 6 bases. The CDR3 DNA follows: TGTGCCAGCATCCCCTCGGAACCACAGGGGAAGGATGGCTACACCTTC. This sequence encodes CASIPSEPQGKDGYTF.

The CDR3 DNA is TGTGCCAGCCTGGAAGGGACATACGGAACCACCGGGGAGCTGTTTTTT. This codes for CASLEGTYGTTGELFF. This chain connects TRBV28 to TRBJ2-2; D is possibly TRBD1 (6 bases). V lost 8 bases to trimming and J lost 4 bases, with 20 bases between them. This CDR3 is built from 16 residues. The germline gives CDR1 MDHEN, CDR2 SYDVKM.

The chain recombines TRBV7-2 with TRBJ2-1; 7 bases fit TRBD2. The CDR3 loop spans 13 amino acids. Germline CDR1 and CDR2: SGHTA and FQGNSA. V was pared by 6 bases and J by 2 bases, with 1 base of the junction left unmatched. CDR3 DNA sequence: TGTGCCAGCAGGCTAGCGGCCTACAATGAGCAGTTCTTC. It yields the protein CASRLAAYNEQFF. The variable domain in full, with the rest retrieved from reference TRBV7-2 and TRBJ2-1, is GAGVSQSPSNKVTEKGKDVELRCDPISGHTALYWYRQSLGQGLEFLIYFQGNSAPDKSGLPSDRFSAERTGGSVSTLTIQRTQQEDSAVYLCASRLAAYNEQFFGPGTRLTVL.

CDR3 bases: TGCGCCAGGGGGCTCAGGCCGATTCAGTACTTC. The encoded protein is CARGLRPIQYF. This chain joins TRBV23-1 and TRBJ2-4; D perhaps matches TRBD1 (5 bases). TRBV23-1 belongs to the ORF category, with a function that is uncertain. This CDR3 has 11 residues. Trimming pared 9 bases from V and 10 bases from J, leaving 13 bases between.

Written as DNA, the CDR3 is TGTGCCATCAGTGAGTTGTCGAGCGGGGCAGATACGCAGTATTTT. Its protein product is CAISELSSGADTQYF. The chain employs TRBV10-3 and TRBJ2-3, with 7 bases that match TRBD2. Trimming took 1 base from V and 4 from J; bases not matched to a gene: 5. Germline V gene lookup returns CDR1 ENHRY and CDR2 SYGVKD. The CDR3 loop spans 15 amino acids.

This chain uses TRBV19 with TRBJ2-3; 14 nucleotides match TRBD2. Germline loops: CDR1 LNHDA, CDR2 SQIVND (reference sequence). This CDR3 contains 17 residues. J was trimmed by 4 bases and V by 3 bases; bases with no gene match: 6. CDR3 in amino acids: CASSIRRGLAGADTQYF. The CDR3 bases are TGTGCCAGTAGTATCCGACGGGGACTAGCGGGGGCAGATACGCAGTATTTT. The full variable domain, rest sourced from reference TRBV19 and TRBJ2-3, is DGGITQSPKYLFRKEGQNVTLSCEQNLNHDAMYWYRQDPGQGLRLIYYSQIVNDFQKGDIAEGYSVSREKKESFPLTVTSAQKNPTAFYLCASSIRRGLAGADTQYFGPGTRLTVL.

CDR3: CASSLGGGATQYF. CDR3 nucleotide sequence: TGTGCCAGCAGTTTAGGAGGGGGGGCTACGCAGTATTTT. The J gene is TRBJ2-3, the V gene TRBV27; possibly TRBD2 for D (7 bases). Germline CDR1 MNHEY, CDR2 SMNVEV (reference sequence). The CDR3 has 13 amino acids. V gave up 2 bases and J gave up 8 bases, with 11 bases separating them.

For this clone: One junction end does not reproduce the germline sequence, and a read error may be involved. This chain connects TRBV25-1 to TRBJ2-5; 10 bases are shared with TRBD2. There are 13 residues in the CDR3. In germline, CDR1 is MGHDK, CDR2 SYGVNS. CDR3 bases: TGTGCCAGCAATGAAGCGGGGGGGGAGACCCAGTACTTC. Encoded protein: CASNEAGGETQYF.

This chain connects TRBV11-2 to TRBJ2-1; 9 nucleotides align to TRBD2. Germline V CDR1 and CDR2: SGHAT, FQNNGV. V gave up 2 bases and J gave up 8 bases; unmatched junction bases: 7. The CDR3 has 15 amino acids. The CDR3 spells CASSLYLAGIDEQFF. The CDR3 DNA follows: TGTGCCAGCAGCTTATACCTAGCGGGAATTGATGAGCAGTTCTTC.

The rearrangement joins TRBV28 to TRBJ1-5; maybe TRBD1 (5 bases). Per germline, CDR1 MDHEN and CDR2 SYDVKM. The germline V and J ends were trimmed by 3 bases and 3 bases, with 18 bases remaining between them. This CDR3 region has 17 residues. CDR3 in amino acids: CASSLGLRADLNQPQHF. Written as DNA, the CDR3 is TGTGCCAGCAGTTTGGGACTTAGGGCGGACCTCAATCAGCCCCAGCATTTT. Full variable domain (outside the CDR3, taken from reference TRBV28 and TRBJ1-5): DVKVTQSSRYLVKRTGEKVFLECVQDMDHENMFWYRQDPGLGLRLIYFSYDVKMKEKGDIPEGYSVSREKKERFSLILESASTNQTSMYLCASSLGLRADLNQPQHFGDGTRLSIL.

The gene calls are TRBV7-3 and TRBJ1-2; D gene uncertain. V lost 5 bases, J lost 7 bases, and 17 bases lay in between. The CDR3 runs 14 residues. The germline V gene has CDR1 SGHTA and CDR2 FQGTGA. For the CDR3, the DNA is TGTGCCAGCAGCCAAGGAGGAGGGAGTCGTGGCTACACCTTC. As protein: CASSQGGGSRGYTF.

The chain uses TRBV12-5 and TRBJ2-1, with 8 bases aligning to TRBD2. Germline V gene data show CDR1 as LGHNT and CDR2 as FRNRAP. The CDR3 consists of 18 residues. The V segment lost 5 bases and the J segment 5 bases; nucleotides outside the gene matches: 17. The CDR3 DNA follows: TGTGCTAGTGGTCCCGGGGGTTTAAGCGGGAGCGCTGACAATGAGCAGTTCTTC. It is translated as CASGPGGLSGSADNEQFF.